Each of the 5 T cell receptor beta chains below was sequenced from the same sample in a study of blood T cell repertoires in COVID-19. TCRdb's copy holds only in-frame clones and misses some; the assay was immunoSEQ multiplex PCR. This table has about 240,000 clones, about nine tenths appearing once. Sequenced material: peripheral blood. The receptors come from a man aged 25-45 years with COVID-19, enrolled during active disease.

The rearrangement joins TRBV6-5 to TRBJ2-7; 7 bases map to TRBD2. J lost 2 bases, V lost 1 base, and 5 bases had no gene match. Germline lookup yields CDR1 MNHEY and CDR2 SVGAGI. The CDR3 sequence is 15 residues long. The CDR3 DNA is TGTGCCAGCAGTTACTGGGGGGGAGGGACCTACGAGCAGTACTTC. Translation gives CASSYWGGGTYEQYF.

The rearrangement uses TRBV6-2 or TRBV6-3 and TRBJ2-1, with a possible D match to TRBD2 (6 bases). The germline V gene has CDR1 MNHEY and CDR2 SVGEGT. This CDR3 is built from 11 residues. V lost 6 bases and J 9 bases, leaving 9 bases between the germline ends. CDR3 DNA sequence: TGTGCCAGCAGCACCGGGGGTGAGCAGTTCTTC. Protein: CASSTGGEQFF.

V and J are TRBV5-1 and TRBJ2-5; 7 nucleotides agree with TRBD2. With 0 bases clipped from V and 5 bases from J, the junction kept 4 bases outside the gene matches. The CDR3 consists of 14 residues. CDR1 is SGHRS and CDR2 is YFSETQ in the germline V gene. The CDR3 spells CASSLERGPETQYF. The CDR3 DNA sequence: TGCGCCAGCAGCTTGGAGCGGGGCCCGGAGACCCAGTACTTC.

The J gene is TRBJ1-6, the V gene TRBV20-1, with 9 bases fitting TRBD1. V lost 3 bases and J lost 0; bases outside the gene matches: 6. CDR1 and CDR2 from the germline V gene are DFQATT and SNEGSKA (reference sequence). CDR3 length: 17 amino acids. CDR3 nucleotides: TGCAGTGCTAGTTTGGGACAGGGTGGCTCCTATAATTCACCCCTCCACTTT. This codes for CSASLGQGGSYNSPLHF.

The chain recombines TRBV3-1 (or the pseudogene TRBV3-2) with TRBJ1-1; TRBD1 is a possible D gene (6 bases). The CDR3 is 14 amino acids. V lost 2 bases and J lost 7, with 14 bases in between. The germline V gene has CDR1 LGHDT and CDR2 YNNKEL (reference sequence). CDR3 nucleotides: TGTGCCAGCAGCCAAACCTACAGGGAGGGTGAAGCTTTCTTT. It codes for CASSQTYREGEAFF.